The 7 T cell receptor beta chains presented below share a single source sample, sequenced in a study of blood T cell repertoires in COVID-19 (dated by TCRdb to the early 2020s). Receptor amplification or capture employed the immunoSEQ multiplex PCR assay. In its TCRdb copy, this immuneACCESS table keeps in-frame sequences only and misses some clones. Where compared with another copy, unresolved V genes explain less than half of these, and the others have no known cause. For this sample the table gives 150,000 to 200,000 clones, of which roughly 81% were detected only once. About 12% of the sample is taken by the ten largest. Sequenced sample: peripheral blood. The receptor source for this set is an elderly woman with COVID-19, enrolled during active disease.

This chain joins TRBV6-5 and TRBJ2-3, with 7 positions matching TRBD1. Trimming at V came to 8 bases and at J to 2 bases, leaving 4 bases not matched to a gene. CDR1 MNHEY and CDR2 SVGAGI come from the germline V gene. The CDR3 totals 13 residues. The CDR3 DNA sequence: TGTGCCAGCTCGACAGGGAACACAGATACGCAGTATTTT. Residues: CASSTGNTDTQYF.

V and J are TRBV19 and TRBJ2-3, with 8 bases identical to TRBD1. The V gene's germline CDR1 is LNHDA and CDR2 SQIVND (reference sequence). This CDR3 region has 16 residues. The ends lost 5 bases at V and 3 bases at J; junction bases unmatched: 10. CDR3 amino acids: CASSSGDRIHTDTQYF. In nucleotides, the CDR3 is TGTGCCAGTAGTTCCGGGGACAGGATTCATACAGATACGCAGTATTTT.

This CDR3 is CASSIPRSSYNEQFF. CDR3 DNA sequence: TGTGCCAGTAGTATCCCGCGGAGCTCCTACAATGAGCAGTTCTTC. V and J are TRBV19 and TRBJ2-1, with D unclear. The germline CDR1 and CDR2 sequences are LNHDA and SQIVND (reference sequence). Between the trimmed V and J ends, which lost 3 bases and 0 bases, there was a span of 9 bases. The CDR3 totals 15 residues.

The rearrangement uses TRBV3-1 (or the pseudogene TRBV3-2) and TRBJ2-5; D might be TRBD2 (6 bases). This CDR3 has 15 residues. CDR1 and CDR2 (germline): LGHDT, YNNKEL (reference sequence). Trimming cost V 4 bases and J 4 bases, with 16 bases left between them. DNA of the CDR3: TGTGCCAGCAGCCCACCCAAGCGGGTAGGAGAGACCCAGTACTTC. Encoded protein: CASSPPKRVGETQYF.

The chain couples TRBV7-3 to TRBJ2-2; 12 bases are a match to TRBD2. CDR1 is SGHTA, CDR2 FQGTGA, per germline. V was pared by 2 bases and J by 5 bases, with 0 bases of the junction left unmatched. The CDR3 is 15 residues long. The CDR3 region has the DNA TGTGCCAGCAGCTTAGGACTAGCGGGAACCGGGGAGCTGTTTTTT. It specifies CASSLGLAGTGELFF.

The V gene is TRBV28, the J gene TRBJ2-1; 11 nucleotides line up with TRBD2. Germline loops: CDR1 MDHEN, CDR2 SYDVKM. The CDR3 extends over 16 amino acids. With V trimmed by 5 bases and J by 7 bases, 10 bases remained unmatched. The CDR3, as DNA: TGTGCCAGCAGTACCGTAGCGGGAGGGCCGGGAAATGAGCAGTTCTTC. It yields the protein CASSTVAGGPGNEQFF.

The chain combines TRBV4-1 with TRBJ2-5; TRBD1 matches at 12 bases. Losses at the gene ends were 0 bases for V and 6 bases for J; bases not matched to a gene: 11. Germline-derived CDR1 and CDR2 are MGHRA and YSYEKL. The CDR3 spans 18 residues. CDR3 sequence (DNA): TGCGCCAGCAGCCAAGACCCTACCGGGACAGGGGGCCAGAAGACCCAGTACTTC. This encodes CASSQDPTGTGGQKTQYF.